The 32 T cell receptor beta chains given below trace back to one sample, sequenced in a study of blood T cell repertoires in COVID-19. TCRdb keeps only in-frame clones here, not all; method: immunoSEQ multiplex PCR. Counted here are roughly 210,000 clones, 84% occurring once; the ten biggest clones make up over 9.5%. Sequencing was done on a sample of peripheral blood. Source of these receptors: a woman older than 75 with COVID-19, enrolled during active disease.

This clone was seen only once. The chain couples TRBV7-2 to TRBJ2-3, with TRBD2 identical over 7 bases. There are 14 residues in the CDR3. V lost 5 bases to trimming and J lost 0 bases; unmatched junction nucleotides: 2. Germline V CDR1 and CDR2: SGHTA, FQGNSA. The CDR3 spells CASSLSGSTDTQYF. DNA of the CDR3: TGTGCCAGCAGCCTTAGCGGGAGCACAGATACGCAGTATTTT. The full variable domain, in which reference TRBV7-2 and TRBJ2-3 provide the parts outside the CDR3, is GAGVSQSPSNKVTEKGKDVELRCDPISGHTALYWYRQSLGQGLEFLIYFQGNSAPDKSGLPSDRFSAERTGGSVSTLTIQRTQQEDSAVYLCASSLSGSTDTQYFGPGTRLTVL.

V and J are TRBV7-8 and TRBJ2-2, with TRBD2 matching over 8 bases. V lost 5 bases to trimming and J lost 7 bases; unmatched junction nucleotides: 9. In germline, CDR1 is SGHVS, CDR2 FQNEAQ. This CDR3 is built from 15 residues. The CDR3 protein is CASSHAGGTSGELFF. The CDR3 nucleotides read TGTGCCAGCAGCCATGCGGGGGGAACAAGCGGGGAGCTGTTTTTT.

This clone has just one count. The chain uses TRBV6-6 and TRBJ1-1; maybe TRBD1 (5 bases). This CDR3 spans 13 amino acids. Germline CDR1 MNHNY, CDR2 SVGAGI (reference sequence). V lost 2 bases and J lost 4, with 8 bases in between. CDR3 sequence (DNA): TGTGCCAGCAGTTACGCCAGGGCCACTGAAGCTTTCTTT. This gives the protein CASSYARATEAFF.

The chain couples TRBV5-8 to TRBJ1-2, with a tentative D call TRBD1 (5 bases). Trimming took off 0 bases at V and 8 bases at J, with 11 bases between the two ends. Germline V lookup: CDR1 SGHTS, CDR2 YDEGEE. The CDR3 sequence is 13 residues long. CDR3 residues: CASSLARDRGYTF. The CDR3 nucleotides are TGTGCCAGCAGCTTGGCCAGGGATCGGGGCTACACCTTC.

This chain uses TRBV5-1 with TRBJ2-5; tentative D call: TRBD1 (5 bases). V was clipped by 1 base and J by 2 bases, with 6 bases between them. Germline values: CDR1 SGHRS, CDR2 YFSETQ. This CDR3 region has 13 residues. For the CDR3, the DNA is TGCGCCAGCAGCTTGTCAGGGCAAGAGACCCAGTACTTC. It encodes CASSLSGQETQYF.

Remarks on this clone: At one of its ends the junction is not consistent with the germline gene, which may arise from a read error. The rearrangement joins TRBV4-1 to TRBJ2-3; 13 bases align to TRBD2. The CDR3 length is 17 residues. Germline V gene lookup returns CDR1 MGHRA and CDR2 YSYEKL. The CDR3 nucleotides are TGCGCCAGCAGCAAAGAAGGACTAGCGGGGGTCACAGATACGCAGTATTTT. The encoded protein is CASSKEGLAGVTDTQYF.

The chain employs TRBV5-1 and TRBJ1-2, with a weak D call TRBD1 (5 bases). Germline V gene sequence: CDR1 SGHRS, CDR2 YFSETQ. This CDR3 region has 12 residues. Trimming removed 3 bases at V and 7 bases at J, with 10 bases between. CDR3 in amino acids: CASSSQGAGYTF. In DNA form, the CDR3 reads TGCGCCAGCAGCTCCCAGGGTGCTGGCTACACCTTC.

The J gene is TRBJ2-1, the V gene TRBV6-5; the match to TRBD1 covers 8 bases. The CDR3 runs 13 residues. Trimming at V came to 4 bases and at J to 16 bases, leaving 12 bases not matched to a gene. CDR1 is MNHEY and CDR2 is SVGAGI in the germline V gene. This chain's CDR3 is CASSSPPGGAGFF. CDR3 DNA sequence: TGTGCCAGCAGTTCCCCCCCAGGGGGCGCCGGTTTCTTC.

V usage is TRBV5-4 and J usage is TRBJ1-2; 8 nucleotides agree with TRBD1. The CDR3 has 14 amino acids. The germline V gene has CDR1 SGHNT and CDR2 YYREEE (reference sequence). With 4 bases clipped from V and 4 bases from J, the junction kept 6 bases outside the gene matches. Written as DNA, the CDR3 is TGTGCCAGCAGCCCTCAGACAGGGGCCTATGGCTACACCTTC. Protein sequence: CASSPQTGAYGYTF.

The chain uses TRBV6-5 and TRBJ2-5; possibly TRBD2 for D (6 bases). V was clipped by 10 bases and J by 2 bases, with 8 bases between them. Germline V lookup: CDR1 MNHEY, CDR2 SVGAGI. This CDR3 comprises 11 residues. The DNA of the CDR3 is TGTGCCACTGGGGGGCAAGAGACCCAGTACTTC. Its translation is CATGGQETQYF.

The rearrangement links TRBV6-5 to TRBJ1-1; 8 nucleotides align to TRBD1. Losses at the gene ends were 7 bases for V and 2 bases for J; bases not matched to a gene: 3. Germline V gene sequence: CDR1 MNHEY, CDR2 SVGAGI. This CDR3 has 13 amino acids. This CDR3 reads CASNRGDNTEAFF. For the CDR3, the DNA is TGTGCCAGCAACAGGGGGGACAACACTGAAGCTTTCTTT.

CDR3 coding DNA: TGTGCCAGTAGTGTGACCCCAGCGACTAATGAAAAACTGTTTTTT. Translation gives CASSVTPATNEKLFF. The chain is built from TRBV19 and TRBJ1-4; D gene uncertain. CDR3 size: 15 residues. The germline CDR1 and CDR2 sequences are LNHDA and SQIVND (reference sequence). V gave up 5 bases and J gave up 2 bases, with 12 bases separating them.

This chain uses TRBV2 with TRBJ2-1; D is perhaps TRBD1 (6 bases). The V end was cut by 4 bases, the J end by 8 bases, with 12 bases between. CDR1 is SNHLY and CDR2 is FYNNEI in the germline V gene. The length of the CDR3 is 13 residues. The CDR3 sequence: CASSAEGVDEQFF. In DNA, the CDR3 is TGTGCCAGCAGTGCCGAGGGGGTGGATGAGCAGTTCTTC.

The DNA for the CDR3 is TGTGCCAGCAGTTTCGTGGCAGGGCTAAGGGAGCAGTTCTTC. Translated, it gives CASSFVAGLREQFF. This chain uses TRBV28 with TRBJ2-1; TRBD1 might be the D (5 bases). Trimming pared 3 bases from V and 10 bases from J, leaving 16 bases between. Germline V gene lookup returns CDR1 MDHEN and CDR2 SYDVKM. This CDR3 has 14 amino acids.

The chain employs TRBV2 and TRBJ1-2, with 9 nucleotides matching TRBD1. The CDR3 loop spans 13 amino acids. V dropped 7 bases and J dropped 7; count of bases not matched to a gene: 7. From germline, CDR1 is SNHLY and CDR2 FYNNEI. For the CDR3, the DNA is TGTGCCAGCACTCCGGGACAGGGAGCTGGCTACACCTTC. Encoded protein: CASTPGQGAGYTF.

The chain joins TRBV5-5 to TRBJ1-3; 9 bases line up with TRBD1. Trimming at V came to 4 bases and at J to 0 bases, leaving 14 bases not matched to a gene. CDR1 is SGHKS and CDR2 is YYEKEE in the germline V gene (reference sequence). The CDR3 is 19 residues long. CDR3 in amino acids: CASSTARGQGWNSGNTIYF. CDR3 in DNA: TGTGCCAGCAGCACAGCCCGTGGACAGGGGTGGAACTCTGGAAACACCATATATTTT.

This clone appeared a few times. CDR3 in amino acids: CASSRGDSGNTIYF. CDR3 nucleotide sequence: TGTGCCAGTAGTAGAGGCGACTCTGGAAACACCATATATTTT. J is TRBJ1-3 and V is TRBV19; D remains ambiguous. Germline assignment: CDR1 LNHDA and CDR2 SQIVND (reference sequence). The CDR3 extends over 14 amino acids. V was shortened by 4 bases and J by 0 bases, with 7 bases between the two germline ends. The entire variable domain, with the rest obtained from reference TRBV19 and TRBJ1-3, is as follows: DGGITQSPKYLFRKEGQNVTLSCEQNLNHDAMYWYRQDPGQGLRLIYYSQIVNDFQKGDIAEGYSVSREKKESFPLTVTSAQKNPTAFYLCASSRGDSGNTIYFGEGSWLTVV.

The chain combines TRBV7-8 with TRBJ1-3; TRBD1 aligns across 7 bases. The germline gives CDR1 SGHVS, CDR2 FQNEAQ. This CDR3 comprises 15 residues. V dropped 0 bases and J dropped 2; count of bases not matched to a gene: 1. The CDR3 DNA sequence: TGTGCCAGCAGCTTAGCGACAGGGCCTGGAAACACCATATATTTT. This gives the protein CASSLATGPGNTIYF.

As for this clone: Other DNA variants within this sample encode the same CDR3. This chain connects TRBV6-2 or TRBV6-3 to TRBJ1-2; tentatively, D is TRBD1 (5 bases). Germline V gives CDR1 MNHEY, CDR2 SVGEGT. V dropped 2 bases and J dropped 7 bases, with 8 bases sitting between them. This CDR3 has 12 residues. CDR3 region: CASSYQGSGYTF. CDR3 nucleotide sequence: TGTGCCAGCAGTTACCAGGGTAGTGGCTACACCTTC.

The rearrangement joins TRBV10-3 to TRBJ2-5, with 8 positions matching TRBD2. The germline V gene encodes CDR1 ENHRY and CDR2 SYGVKD. The V and J ends lost 5 bases and 5 bases, in that order; junction bases with no gene match: 1. The CDR3 has 12 residues. The DNA of the CDR3 is TGTGCCATCAGTTCGGGGGGGGAGACCCAGTACTTC. Translation gives CAISSGGETQYF.

The CDR3 coding sequence is TGTGCCAGCAGTGAAGACGGGGTACCCACAGATACGCAGTATTTT. Residues: CASSEDGVPTDTQYF. V and J are TRBV6-1 and TRBJ2-3, with D possibly TRBD2 on 5 matching bases. In germline, CDR1 is MNHNS, CDR2 SASEGT. V was cut by 1 base and J by 2 bases, with 10 bases left in between. The CDR3 is 15 amino acids.

This clone was picked up a small number of times. The chain has TRBV2 and TRBJ1-3, with D perhaps matching TRBD1 (6 bases). This CDR3 is 15 amino acids long. The V and J ends lost 2 bases and 1 base respectively, with 9 bases between them. Germline CDR1 SNHLY, CDR2 FYNNEI. DNA for the CDR3: TGTGCCAGCAGTGAACACAGGGAGTCTGGAAACACCATATATTTT. Encoded protein: CASSEHRESGNTIYF.

The chain carries TRBV3-1 (or the pseudogene TRBV3-2) and TRBJ2-7, with D tentatively TRBD2 (5 bases). The CDR3 covers 15 residues. Between the trimmed V and J ends, which lost 2 bases and 0 bases, there was a span of 11 bases. Germline CDR1 LGHDT, CDR2 YNNKEL (reference sequence). In DNA form, the CDR3 reads TGTGCCAGCAGCCAATCGGCGGGCAGCTCCTACGAGCAGTACGTC. This sequence encodes CASSQSAGSSYEQYV.

V gene TRBV28 combines with J gene TRBJ1-2, with 7 nucleotides matching TRBD1. Germline CDR1 and CDR2: MDHEN and SYDVKM. This CDR3 is built from 14 residues. With V trimmed by 5 bases and J by 4 bases, 7 bases remained unmatched. CDR3 amino acids: CASSRQDRSYGYTF. The CDR3 nucleotides are TGTGCCAGCAGTCGACAGGACAGGTCCTATGGCTACACCTTC.

The chain uses TRBV27 and TRBJ2-7; D is unclear. CDR3 length equals 14 residues. V gave up 3 bases and J gave up 5 bases, with 14 bases separating them. Germline CDR1 and CDR2: MNHEY and SMNVEV (reference sequence). CDR3 coding DNA: TGTGCCAGCAGTTTTTTGTCCGTGTCCCACGAGCAGTACTTC. This gives the protein CASSFLSVSHEQYF.

This chain links TRBV27 with TRBJ1-4; tentatively, D is TRBD1 (6 bases). From germline, CDR1 is MNHEY and CDR2 SMNVEV (reference sequence). The CDR3 contains 14 residues. V shed 6 bases and J shed 7 bases, with 15 bases lying between them. The CDR3 is CASREQGLSEKLFF. For the CDR3, the DNA is TGTGCCAGCAGGGAACAGGGCTTATCTGAAAAACTGTTTTTT.

This chain links TRBV30 with TRBJ2-7, with TRBD1 matching 9 bases. CDR3 length: 14 residues. V shed 0 bases, J shed 9 bases, and the junction held 9 bases outside the gene matches. Germline V gene lookup returns CDR1 GTSNPN and CDR2 SVGIG (reference sequence). The CDR3 DNA reads TGTGCCTGGAGTGTACTGGGGGACAGGGTGGGGCAGTACTTC. It specifies CAWSVLGDRVGQYF.

This clone has a single count. V usage is TRBV18 and J usage is TRBJ1-2; the match to TRBD1 covers 8 bases. Germline V gene sequence: CDR1 KGHSH, CDR2 LQKENI. The J segment lost 5 bases and the V segment lost 6 bases, leaving 8 bases of the junction unmatched. The CDR3 has 14 amino acids. The CDR3 DNA follows: TGTGCCAGCTCCCCAGGGACAGGTAGATATGGCTACACCTTC. Amino acid sequence: CASSPGTGRYGYTF.

The V and J genes are TRBV10-1 and TRBJ1-2; 8 nucleotides line up with TRBD1. V shed 8 bases, J shed 4 bases, and the junction held 3 bases outside the gene matches. This CDR3 spans 12 amino acids. Per the germline V gene, CDR1 is WNHNN and CDR2 is SYGVQD (reference sequence). CDR3 sequence reads: CASSGTGYGYTF. CDR3 DNA: TGCGCCAGCTCCGGGACAGGCTATGGCTACACCTTC.

This chain joins TRBV10-3 and TRBJ2-3; possibly TRBD2 for D (5 bases). This CDR3 has 12 amino acids. The germline V gene has CDR1 ENHRY and CDR2 SYGVKD. V shed 6 bases and J shed 4 bases, with 8 bases lying between them. The DNA of the CDR3 is TGTGCCATCAGACCTAGCCCAGATACGCAGTATTTT. Translated: CAIRPSPDTQYF.

This clone came up a few times. This rearrangement joins TRBV7-9 to TRBJ1-2, with a tentative D call TRBD1 (6 bases). CDR1 is SEHNR and CDR2 is FQNEAQ in the germline V gene (reference sequence). The CDR3 is 14 residues long. Between the trimmed V and J ends, which lost 5 bases and 4 bases, there was a span of 14 bases. As DNA, the CDR3 is TGTGCCAGCAGCCAAGGGCAGGGGAGCTATGGCTACACCTTC. Encoded protein: CASSQGQGSYGYTF.

This clone is termed medium-sized (0.01 to 0.1%). The chain recombines TRBV27 with TRBJ1-5, with D possibly being TRBD1 (5 bases). This CDR3 comprises 14 residues. Germline V lookup: CDR1 MNHEY, CDR2 SMNVEV (reference sequence). With 5 bases removed from V and 5 bases from J, the gap between germline ends came to 13 bases. The chain's CDR3 is CASSKQGGHQPQHF. The CDR3 bases are TGTGCCAGCAGTAAGCAGGGTGGGCATCAGCCCCAGCATTTT.